The next 30 T cell receptor beta chains were all read from a single sample in a study of post-analysis software for immune sequencing data. Study-level points and caveats: Patients showed TRBV5-6, TRBV5-1 and TRBV20-1 among five TRBV segments more frequent than in controls.

The antigens these receptors bind are not known. Sequencing libraries made from TCR beta cDNA carried unique molecular identifiers. TCRdb analysed the PCR reads with MiXCR anew, one entry per CDR3 protein. Of about 820,000 distinct CDR3 sequences listed, under 70% are singletons. Material for sequencing was blood. These receptors were taken from a girl aged 5-17 years with multiple sclerosis.

The chain joins TRBV4-2 to TRBJ2-1; D ambiguous. The germline V gene has CDR1 LGHNA and CDR2 YNFKEQ. This CDR3 has 18 residues. Trimming left V 3 bases short and J 4 bases short, with 22 bases between. DNA of the CDR3: TGTGCCAGCAGCCAGAAACAAGCAAGGATTGGCGATTACAATGAGCAGTTCTTC. Translating it yields CASSQKQARIGDYNEQFF.

The J gene is TRBJ2-5, the V gene TRBV5-1; 9 bases align to TRBD1. CDR1 SGHRS and CDR2 YFSETQ come from the germline V gene. The CDR3 is made up of 13 amino acids. Trimming took 4 bases from V and 4 from J; bases not matched to a gene: 2. CDR3 sequence (DNA): TGCGCCAGCAGCACAGGGGGCGGAGAGACCCAGTACTTC. Protein product: CASSTGGGETQYF.

This clonotype was found a few times. The rearrangement joins TRBV7-3 to TRBJ2-3; a weak D match, TRBD2 (6 bases). V lost 5 bases, J lost 6 bases, and 15 bases lay in between. In germline, CDR1 is SGHTA, CDR2 FQGTGA. The CDR3 extends over 14 amino acids. The CDR3 reads CASSPRVRGDTQYF. In DNA form, the CDR3 reads TGTGCCAGCAGCCCTCGGGTACGGGGGGATACGCAGTATTTT.

The V call is TRBV19, the J call TRBJ2-7; D possibly corresponds to TRBD1 (6 bases). The germline V and J ends were trimmed by 7 bases and 3 bases, with 22 bases remaining between them. CDR3 size: 16 residues. CDR1 and CDR2 from the germline V gene are LNHDA and SQIVND (reference sequence). The CDR3 here is CASMGYTVDRNYEQYF. In DNA form, the CDR3 reads TGTGCCAGTATGGGTTATACCGTAGACAGGAACTACGAGCAGTACTTC.

The chain joins TRBV6-6 to TRBJ2-7, with 16 bases aligning to TRBD2. With V trimmed by 8 bases and J by 5 bases, 6 bases remained unmatched. The germline CDR1 and CDR2 sequences are MNHNY and SVGAGI (reference sequence). The CDR3 sequence is 15 residues long. The CDR3 reads CASSGTSGRGNEQYF. Written as DNA, the CDR3 is TGTGCCAGCTCCGGGACTAGCGGGAGGGGTAACGAGCAGTACTTC.

This clonotype appeared once. CDR3 nucleotide sequence: TGTGCCAGCAGCTTTGGGGCAGGACAAGCCAAAAACATTCAGTACTTC. It yields the protein CASSFGAGQAKNIQYF. This rearrangement joins TRBV7-2 to TRBJ2-4, with TRBD1 as a possible D gene (5 bases). Germline values: CDR1 SGHTA, CDR2 FQGNSA. This CDR3 is built from 16 residues. V was clipped by 3 bases and J by 0 bases, with 12 bases between them.

The rearrangement joins TRBV7-2 to TRBJ1-2; D is undetermined. This CDR3 spans 14 amino acids. Germline V gene sequence: CDR1 SGHTA, CDR2 FQGNSA. The germline V and J ends were trimmed by 4 bases and 4 bases, with 13 bases remaining between them. The CDR3 coding sequence is TGTGCCAGCAGCTACCGGACGCCTCTCTATGGCTACACCTTC. This sequence encodes CASSYRTPLYGYTF.

The rearrangement uses TRBV5-1 and TRBJ2-4, with 7 positions matching TRBD1. Near its end, the DNA agrees better with TRBJ2-7, so the J call may be wrong. Germline CDR1 and CDR2: SGHRS and YFSETQ. This CDR3 spans 17 amino acids. Written as DNA, the CDR3 is TGCGCCAGCAGCTTGGCCGGAAAGGACAGGCGTACCTACGAGCAGTACTTC. Amino acid sequence: CASSLAGKDRRTYEQYF.

The genes are TRBV20-1 and TRBJ2-1, with D possibly TRBD1 on 5 matching bases. The CDR3 runs 13 residues. Germline CDR1 DFQATT, CDR2 SNEGSKA (reference sequence). V was cut by 4 bases and J by 7 bases, with 14 bases left in between. This chain's CDR3 is CSAIGARVNEQFF. Here the CDR3 DNA reads TGCAGTGCTATTGGGGCCCGTGTGAATGAGCAGTTCTTC.

The table lists this clonotype with a few counts. The chain carries TRBV9 and TRBJ2-6; D is undetermined. The germline gives CDR1 SGDLS, CDR2 YYNGEE. Trimming removed 0 bases at V and 4 bases at J, with 14 bases between. CDR3 length: 17 residues. Here the CDR3 reads CASSVGKIGPGANVLTF. The CDR3, as DNA: TGTGCCAGCAGCGTAGGGAAGATTGGGCCGGGGGCCAACGTCCTGACTTTC.

The chain employs TRBV12-5 and TRBJ2-2; D is unresolved. Germline V CDR1 and CDR2: LGHNT, FRNRAP. The V and J ends lost 0 bases and 4 bases respectively, with 3 bases between them. The CDR3 spans 13 residues. CDR3 region: CASGLVITGELFF. The CDR3 DNA sequence: TGTGCTAGTGGTTTGGTAATCACCGGGGAGCTGTTTTTT. The variable domain in full, with the rest retrieved from reference TRBV12-5 and TRBJ2-2, is DARVTQTPRHKVTEMGQEVTMRCQPILGHNTVFWYRQTMMQGLELLAYFRNRAPLDDSGMPKDRFSAEMPDATLATLKIQPSEPRDSAVYFCASGLVITGELFFGEGSRLTVL.

The rearrangement joins TRBV20-1 to TRBJ2-7, with 9 positions matching TRBD1. The germline CDR1 and CDR2 sequences are DFQATT and SNEGSKA (reference sequence). V was clipped by 5 bases and J by 12 bases; unmatched bases: 5. The CDR3 runs to 10 residues. The CDR3: CSAAGTGSYF. In nucleotides, the CDR3 is TGCAGTGCTGCGGGGACAGGGTCGTACTTC.

The sample holds a few counts of this clonotype. The chain employs TRBV5-1 and TRBJ2-5; 15 bases are shared with TRBD2. Germline V gives CDR1 SGHRS, CDR2 YFSETQ. There are 19 residues in the CDR3. Trimming cost V 3 bases and J 5 bases; bases outside gene matches: 14. CDR3: CASSSQSTWTSGGAETQYF. Written as DNA, the CDR3 is TGCGCCAGCAGCTCACAATCCACCTGGACTAGCGGGGGGGCGGAGACCCAGTACTTC.

Of note for this clonotype: Sequence at one end of the junction differs from germline and may be a read error. The V gene is TRBV7-2, the J gene TRBJ2-4; D is uncertain. The closer fit of TRBJ2-5 to the DNA end suggests the J call may be wrong. The CDR3 sequence is 14 residues long. Looked up from germline, CDR1 is SGHTA and CDR2 is FQGNSA. The CDR3 sequence is CAGSFSSKQETQYF. CDR3 coding DNA: TGTGCCGGCAGCTTTAGTTCCAAACAAGAGACCCAGTACTTC.

The chain employs TRBV20-1 and TRBJ2-1; the D is unclear. Germline CDR1 and CDR2: DFQATT and SNEGSKA (reference sequence). Trimming took 0 bases from V and 3 from J, leaving 12 bases between them. The CDR3 consists of 15 residues. CDR3 loop: CSARDSQVHYNEQFF. CDR3 bases: TGCAGTGCTAGAGATTCCCAGGTGCACTACAATGAGCAGTTCTTC.

The chain uses TRBV20-1 and TRBJ2-3; 8 nucleotides align to TRBD2. V trimming: 2 bases; J trimming: 6 bases; junction bases outside the gene matches: 10. The germline gives CDR1 DFQATT, CDR2 SNEGSKA (reference sequence). The CDR3 spans 15 residues. CDR3: CSARPPGGGRDTQYF. The CDR3, as DNA: TGCAGTGCTAGACCCCCCGGCGGGGGGAGGGATACGCAGTATTTT.

The chain carries TRBV20-1 and TRBJ1-1, with 9 bases that match TRBD1. CDR1 is DFQATT, CDR2 SNEGSKA, per germline (reference sequence). The CDR3 runs to 14 residues. V lost 8 bases, J lost 1 base, and 8 bases stayed unmatched. The CDR3 DNA reads TGCAGTCCCTTAGGGGACAGGGCGAACACTGAAGCTTTCTTT. Amino acids: CSPLGDRANTEAFF.

V and J are TRBV20-1 and TRBJ2-3; D may be TRBD2 (5 bases). Germline assignment: CDR1 DFQATT and CDR2 SNEGSKA (reference sequence). V was shortened by 3 bases and J by 2 bases, with 15 bases between the two germline ends. The CDR3 contains 15 residues. This chain's CDR3 is CSASISSGNTDTQYF. The CDR3 DNA reads as TGCAGTGCTAGTATTTCCAGCGGAAACACAGATACGCAGTATTTT.

In this sample, this clonotype turned up a few times. This chain joins TRBV20-1 and TRBJ1-2; possible D gene TRBD1, 5 bases. Germline-derived CDR1 and CDR2 are DFQATT and SNEGSKA (reference sequence). V was shortened by 1 base and J by 7 bases, with 10 bases between the two germline ends. The CDR3 contains 12 residues. The CDR3 coding sequence is TGCAGTGCTAGAGTAGGGGAGAGTGGCTACACCTTC. Amino acids: CSARVGESGYTF.

CDR3 bases: TGCGCCAGCAGCTTGGTTTCTGGGAAAGAGACCCAGTACTTC. It codes for CASSLVSGKETQYF. V usage is TRBV5-1 and J usage is TRBJ2-5, with unresolved D. The germline V gene encodes CDR1 SGHRS and CDR2 YFSETQ. CDR3 length: 14 amino acids. V was trimmed by 0 bases and J by 3 bases, leaving 9 bases between them.

CDR3 region: CSAKPSRAGGPSSYNEQFF. The CDR3 region has the DNA TGCAGTGCAAAACCCTCCCGGGCGGGAGGGCCGAGCTCCTACAATGAGCAGTTCTTC. V and J are TRBV20-1 and TRBJ2-1; 9 positions agree with TRBD2. Germline V gene data show CDR1 as DFQATT and CDR2 as SNEGSKA (reference sequence). This CDR3 is 19 amino acids long. V trimming: 6 bases; J trimming: 0 bases; junction bases outside the gene matches: 18.

DNA of the CDR3: TGTGCCAGCAGTTACTCGAGTACGTTCCAGACCCAGTACTTC. It yields the protein CASSYSSTFQTQYF. J is TRBJ2-5 and V is TRBV6-6, with D unresolved. From germline, CDR1 is MNHNY and CDR2 SVGAGI (reference sequence). The germline V and J ends were trimmed by 0 bases and 6 bases, with 11 bases remaining between them. CDR3 length equals 14 residues.

This chain links TRBV25-1 with TRBJ2-5, with D perhaps assigned TRBD1 or TRBD2 (5 bases each). The V end was cut by 3 bases, the J end by 0 bases, with 17 bases between. Germline V gene data show CDR1 as MGHDK and CDR2 as SYGVNS. The CDR3 spans 17 residues. Here the CDR3 reads CASSDTTTTDYQETQYF. In DNA form, the CDR3 reads TGTGCCAGCAGTGATACGACTACGACAGATTACCAAGAGACCCAGTACTTC.

With respect to this clonotype: The junction departs from germline at one end; a sequencing error may be responsible. V and J are TRBV5-1 and TRBJ2-3, with 8 bases lining up with TRBD1. This CDR3 has 15 amino acids. The germline V gene encodes CDR1 SGHRS and CDR2 YFSETQ. For the CDR3, the DNA is TGCGCCAGCACCTTGCGGACAGGGAGCACAGATACGCAGTATTTT. Protein product: CASTLRTGSTDTQYF.

The chain carries TRBV7-2 and TRBJ2-5, with a tentative D call TRBD2 (6 bases). The CDR3 consists of 15 residues. With 3 bases removed from V and 1 base from J, the gap between germline ends came to 12 bases. Per germline, CDR1 SGHTA and CDR2 FQGNSA. The CDR3 sequence is CASSFDRGFQETQYF. DNA for the CDR3: TGTGCCAGCAGCTTTGACCGGGGGTTCCAAGAGACCCAGTACTTC.

The chain has TRBV20-1 and TRBJ1-5; TRBD1 agrees at 10 bases. The CDR3 has 14 amino acids. Germline CDR1 and CDR2: DFQATT and SNEGSKA (reference sequence). The V and J ends lost 4 bases and 6 bases, in that order; junction bases with no gene match: 6. The CDR3 loop is CSAKAGQGGQPQHF. In nucleotides, the CDR3 is TGCAGTGCTAAGGCCGGACAGGGGGGTCAGCCCCAGCATTTT.

This clonotype was seen more than once but under ten times. V and J are TRBV29-1 and TRBJ2-3, with D unclear. Germline V lookup: CDR1 SQVTM, CDR2 ANQGSEA. The CDR3 totals 14 residues. V lost 4 bases, J lost 2 bases, and 13 bases lay in between. CDR3 nucleotide sequence: TGCAGCGTTGTCGGTGGTCGGTCCACAGATACGCAGTATTTT. Residues: CSVVGGRSTDTQYF.

This chain connects TRBV9 to TRBJ2-7; the D is unclear. The V gene's germline CDR1 is SGDLS and CDR2 YYNGEE. The CDR3 covers 15 residues. Trimming left V 0 bases short and J 3 bases short, with 13 bases between. In DNA form, the CDR3 reads TGTGCCAGCAGCGTAGCTTTAGGGCGAATCTACGAGCAGTACTTC. Its protein is CASSVALGRIYEQYF.

The chain couples TRBV7-9 to TRBJ2-6; the D is unclear. CDR1 and CDR2 from the germline V gene are SEHNR and FQNEAQ (reference sequence). The CDR3 totals 15 residues. V lost 5 bases and J lost 1, with 9 bases in between. Written as DNA, the CDR3 is TGTGCCAGCAGCCTCCTTTGGTCTGGGGCCAACGTCCTGACTTTC. Protein product: CASSLLWSGANVLTF.

The chain employs TRBV7-9 and TRBJ2-7; tentative D call: TRBD2 (5 bases). The CDR3 has 19 amino acids. V was trimmed by 5 bases and J by 3 bases, leaving 29 bases between them. Germline V lookup: CDR1 SEHNR, CDR2 FQNEAQ (reference sequence). CDR3 loop: CASSPPSDSPRAIDYEQYF. CDR3 coding DNA: TGTGCCAGCAGCCCCCCGTCTGATTCGCCGAGGGCTATCGACTACGAGCAGTACTTC.